The text below deals with one T cell receptor beta chain. Method: immunoSEQ multiplex PCR; TCRdb's copy keeps in-frame clones and lacks some. The sample shows approximately 100,000 clones, 85% to 95% of them seen only once. The sample originates from a study of T cell changes during pregnancy in multiple sclerosis. Trimming took off 4 bases at V and 5 bases at J, with 11 bases between the two ends. Germline CDR1 MNHEY, CDR2 SMNVEV (reference sequence). The CDR3 extends over 13 amino acids. The J gene is TRBJ1-1, the V gene TRBV27, with D maybe TRBD1 (6 bases). Sequencing used peripheral blood, obtained in the second trimester of pregnancy. The TCR sequence derives from a female donor with multiple sclerosis, enrolled in a pregnancy study. The CDR3 sequence is CASSSTQGTEAFF. In DNA, the CDR3 is TGTGCCAGCAGTTCTACACAGGGTACTGAAGCTTTCTTT.